Below are 14 T cell receptor beta chains sequenced from a single sample in a study of beta chain features in type 1 diabetes. Study-level results: There was a moderate but significant shortening of TCRB CDR3s in all four CD4+ subsets of Type 1 diabetes patients.

The study reverse transcribed the entire isolated RNA, so it sequenced expressed TCRB transcripts. The assay was immunoSEQ multiplex PCR, and TCRdb's table has in-frame clones only and misses some. The sample yields hundreds of thousands of clones, 13% seen once. For these receptors, no antigen is known. The material sequenced was naive CD4+ T cells from blood. The receptors were gathered from a man between 18 and 35 years old with type 1 diabetes.

This clone has only a few counts. The chain employs TRBV19 and TRBJ2-4; D unresolved. V lost 7 bases to trimming and J lost 5 bases, with 6 bases between them. The CDR3 consists of 11 residues. Germline CDR1 is LNHDA and CDR2 is SQIVND (reference sequence). The CDR3 protein is CASTSQNIQYF. The DNA of the CDR3 is TGTGCCAGTACCTCCCAAAACATTCAGTACTTC.

This sequence joins TRBV5-1 and TRBJ2-5, with D possibly called TRBD1 or TRBD2 (5 bases each). The ends were cut back, 4 bases at V and 1 base at J, with 11 bases in the middle. This CDR3 region has 14 residues. Germline CDR1 is SGHRS and CDR2 is YFSETQ. This CDR3 reads CASSQMGVQETQYF. The CDR3 bases are TGCGCCAGCAGCCAAATGGGGGTCCAAGAGACCCAGTACTTC.

The chain joins TRBV7-8 to TRBJ2-5; D ambiguous. Germline V lookup: CDR1 SGHVS, CDR2 FQNEAQ. The CDR3 has 14 amino acids. Trimming left V 3 bases short and J 2 bases short, with 10 bases between. CDR3 DNA sequence: TGTGCCAGCAGCTTCCAGGACCTACAAGAGACCCAGTACTTC. As protein: CASSFQDLQETQYF.

The table lists this clone with a few counts. The sample carries other DNA sequences with the same CDR3. The chain employs TRBV7-9 and TRBJ1-5, with no clear D. Per the germline V gene, CDR1 is SEHNR and CDR2 is FQNEAQ (reference sequence). Between the trimmed V and J ends, which lost 5 bases and 0 bases, there was a span of 5 bases. The CDR3 spans 13 residues. The CDR3 spells CASSPISNQPQHF. DNA for the CDR3: TGTGCCAGCAGCCCCATTAGCAATCAGCCCCAGCATTTT.

CDR3 DNA: TGTGCCAGCAGCAACCGGGACGCCCACTCCTACAATGAGCAGTTCTTC. This gives the protein CASSNRDAHSYNEQFF. The V gene is TRBV9, the J gene TRBJ2-1; D possibly uses TRBD1 or TRBD2 (5 bases each). There are 16 residues in the CDR3. V was trimmed by 4 bases and J by 0 bases, leaving 14 bases between them. CDR1 and CDR2 (germline): SGDLS, YYNGEE.

The CDR3 coding sequence is TGTGCCAGCAGTTTAGAGCAGGCTAATAATGAAAAACTGTTTTTT. Translation: CASSLEQANNEKLFF. The chain is built from TRBV28 and TRBJ1-4; no clear D gene. The CDR3 is 15 residues long. The V gene lost 2 bases and the J gene lost 4 bases, with 11 bases spanning the gap. Germline V CDR1 and CDR2: MDHEN, SYDVKM.

This clone was counted between two and nine times. The CDR3 protein is CASSLVTGTVNTEAFF. CDR3 DNA: TGCGCCAGCAGCTTGGTAACCGGGACAGTGAACACTGAAGCTTTCTTT. The V call is TRBV5-1, the J call TRBJ1-1, with 7 bases lining up with TRBD1. This CDR3 contains 16 residues. CDR1 is SGHRS and CDR2 is YFSETQ in the germline V gene. J gave up 0 bases and V 0 bases, and 5 bases lay outside the gene matches.

This sequence joins TRBV6-5 and TRBJ2-7, with D perhaps matching TRBD2 (5 bases). V shed 1 base and J shed 0 bases, with 10 bases lying between them. The CDR3 is made up of 15 amino acids. Germline V gene data show CDR1 as MNHEY and CDR2 as SVGAGI. Written as DNA, the CDR3 is TGTGCCAGCAGTTACTTGCCGGGGAGCTCCTACGAGCAGTACTTC. It encodes CASSYLPGSSYEQYF.

This clone was counted between two and nine times. The chain recombines TRBV29-1 with TRBJ1-2; tentatively, D is TRBD1 (5 bases). V lost 5 bases and J lost 4, with 14 bases in between. The CDR3 extends over 13 amino acids. The germline CDR1 and CDR2 sequences are SQVTM and ANQGSEA. Here the CDR3 DNA reads TGCAGCGTTACGACAGTCCAATCCTATGGCTACACCTTC. The encoded protein is CSVTTVQSYGYTF.

The V call is TRBV7-9, the J call TRBJ2-5, with 9 positions matching TRBD2. The J segment lost 7 bases and the V segment lost 5 bases, leaving 11 bases of the junction unmatched. CDR1 is SEHNR and CDR2 is FQNEAQ in the germline V gene (reference sequence). The CDR3 contains 15 residues. Here the CDR3 DNA reads TGTGCCAGCAGCCGACCTAGCGGGGTAACTAGGACCCAGTACTTC. Translating gives CASSRPSGVTRTQYF.

This sequence joins TRBV9 and TRBJ1-1; a possible D gene is TRBD1 (6 bases). This CDR3 region has 16 residues. Trimming removed 3 bases from V and 1 base from J, with 16 bases in between. The germline V gene encodes CDR1 SGDLS and CDR2 YYNGEE. Here the CDR3 reads CASSAHQAGANTEAFF. The CDR3, as DNA: TGTGCCAGCAGCGCCCACCAGGCAGGGGCGAACACTGAAGCTTTCTTT. The full variable domain, in which reference TRBV9 and TRBJ1-1 provide the parts outside the CDR3, is DSGVTQTPKHLITATGQRVTLRCSPRSGDLSVYWYQQSLDQGLQFLIQYYNGEERAKGNILERFSAQQFPDLHSELNLSSLELGDSALYFCASSAHQAGANTEAFFGQGTRLTVV.

There are a few counts of this clone. The chain is built from TRBV7-3 and TRBJ2-2; D uncertain. V lost 5 bases and J 6 bases, leaving 7 bases between the germline ends. The CDR3 spans 12 residues. Germline V lookup: CDR1 SGHTA, CDR2 FQGTGA. The CDR3, as DNA: TGTGCCAGCAGCCTCCTCCCCGGGGAGCTGTTTTTT. This sequence encodes CASSLLPGELFF.

As DNA, the CDR3 is TGTGCCAGCAGTAACGGGATCCCATATGGCTACACCTTC. Translated, it gives CASSNGIPYGYTF. The genes are TRBV6-5 and TRBJ1-2; D gene ambiguous. The V gene lost 5 bases and the J gene lost 5 bases, with 12 bases spanning the gap. Germline V gene lookup returns CDR1 MNHEY and CDR2 SVGAGI. The CDR3 contains 13 residues.

CDR3 DNA sequence: TGTGCCAGCAGCTTAAGGACTAGCCACACCGGGGAGCTGTTTTTT. Translating gives CASSLRTSHTGELFF. This chain joins TRBV9 and TRBJ2-2; 8 positions match TRBD2. CDR3 length: 15 residues. J was trimmed by 3 bases and V by 4 bases; bases with no gene match: 5. Per germline, CDR1 SGDLS and CDR2 YYNGEE.